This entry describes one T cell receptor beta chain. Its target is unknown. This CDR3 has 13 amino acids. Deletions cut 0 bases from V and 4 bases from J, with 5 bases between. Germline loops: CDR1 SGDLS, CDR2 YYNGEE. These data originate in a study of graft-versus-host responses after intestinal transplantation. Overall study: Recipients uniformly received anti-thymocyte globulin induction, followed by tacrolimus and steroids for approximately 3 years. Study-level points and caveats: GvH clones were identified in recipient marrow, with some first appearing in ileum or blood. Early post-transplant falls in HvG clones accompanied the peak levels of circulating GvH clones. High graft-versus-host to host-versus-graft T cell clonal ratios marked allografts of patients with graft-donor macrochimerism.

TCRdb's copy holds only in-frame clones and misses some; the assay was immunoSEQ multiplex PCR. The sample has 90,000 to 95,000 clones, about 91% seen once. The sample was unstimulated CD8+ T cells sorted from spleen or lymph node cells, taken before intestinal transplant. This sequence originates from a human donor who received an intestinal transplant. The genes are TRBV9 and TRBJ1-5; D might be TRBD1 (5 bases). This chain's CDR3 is CASSVGQNQPQHF. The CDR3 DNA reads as TGTGCCAGCAGCGTAGGACAGAATCAGCCCCAGCATTTT.